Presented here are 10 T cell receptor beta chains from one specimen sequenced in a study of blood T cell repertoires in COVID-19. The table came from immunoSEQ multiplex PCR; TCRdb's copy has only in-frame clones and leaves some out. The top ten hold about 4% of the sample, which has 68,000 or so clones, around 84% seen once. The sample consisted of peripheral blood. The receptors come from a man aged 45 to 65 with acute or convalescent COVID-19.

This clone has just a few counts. The CDR3 bases are TGTGCCAGTAGTATAGGGCAGGCGACTGAAGCTTTCTTT. Translation: CASSIGQATEAFF. This chain joins TRBV19 and TRBJ1-1; D uncertain. V shed 1 base and J shed 5 bases, with 8 bases lying between them. The CDR3 length is 13 residues. The germline CDR1 and CDR2 sequences are LNHDA and SQIVND (reference sequence).

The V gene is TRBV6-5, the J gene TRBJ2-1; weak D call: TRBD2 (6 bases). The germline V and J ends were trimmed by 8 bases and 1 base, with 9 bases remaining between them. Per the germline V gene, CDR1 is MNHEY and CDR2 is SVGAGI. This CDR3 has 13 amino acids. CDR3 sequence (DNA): TGTGCCAGCGCCGGGAGTTCCTACAATGAGCAGTTCTTC. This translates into CASAGSSYNEQFF.

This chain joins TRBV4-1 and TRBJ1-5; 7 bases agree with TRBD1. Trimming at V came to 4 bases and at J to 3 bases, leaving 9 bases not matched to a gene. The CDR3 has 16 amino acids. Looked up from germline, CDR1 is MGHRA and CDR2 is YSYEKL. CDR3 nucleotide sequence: TGCGCCAGCAGCCGCGGAACCGGGACAGACAATCAGCCCCAGCATTTT. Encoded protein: CASSRGTGTDNQPQHF.

The CDR3 is CSLRGTYNEQFF. CDR3 coding DNA: TGCAGCCTCAGGGGTACCTACAATGAGCAGTTCTTC. The chain uses TRBV29-1 and TRBJ2-1, with TRBD1 as a possible D gene (6 bases). This CDR3 comprises 12 residues. Per germline, CDR1 SQVTM and CDR2 ANQGSEA. The V end lost 8 bases, the J end lost 2 bases, and 10 bases lay between the germline ends.

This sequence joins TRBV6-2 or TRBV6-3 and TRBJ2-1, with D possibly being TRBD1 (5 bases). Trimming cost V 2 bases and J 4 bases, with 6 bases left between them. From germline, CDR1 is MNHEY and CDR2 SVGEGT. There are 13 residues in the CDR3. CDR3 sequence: CASSYKGYNEQFF. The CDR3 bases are TGTGCCAGCAGTTACAAGGGGTACAATGAGCAGTTCTTC.

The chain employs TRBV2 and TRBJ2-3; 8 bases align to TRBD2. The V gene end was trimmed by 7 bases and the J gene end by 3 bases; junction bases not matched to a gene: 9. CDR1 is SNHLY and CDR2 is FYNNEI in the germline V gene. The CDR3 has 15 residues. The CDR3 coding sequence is TGTGCCAGCAAGGCCTCACTAGCGGATACAGATACGCAGTATTTT. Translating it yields CASKASLADTDTQYF.

The CDR3 nucleotides read TGCAGTGCTAGTACCACTCCTGATAGCAATCAGCCCCAGCATTTT. It codes for CSASTTPDSNQPQHF. The rearrangement joins TRBV20-1 to TRBJ1-5, with D unresolved. Germline lookup yields CDR1 DFQATT and CDR2 SNEGSKA (reference sequence). The CDR3 runs 15 residues. V was pared by 3 bases and J by 0 bases, with 12 bases between.

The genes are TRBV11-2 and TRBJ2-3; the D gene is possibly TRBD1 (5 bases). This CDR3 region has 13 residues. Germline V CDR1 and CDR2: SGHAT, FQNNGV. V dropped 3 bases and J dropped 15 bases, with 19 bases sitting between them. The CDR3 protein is CASSLSGAPPSYF. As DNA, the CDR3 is TGTGCCAGCAGCTTGAGTGGGGCCCCCCCCAGTTATTTT.

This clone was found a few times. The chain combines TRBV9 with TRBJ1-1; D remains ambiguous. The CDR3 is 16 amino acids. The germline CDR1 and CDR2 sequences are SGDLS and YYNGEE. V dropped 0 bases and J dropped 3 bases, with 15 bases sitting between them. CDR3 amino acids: CASSVEGKSSDTEAFF. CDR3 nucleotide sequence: TGTGCCAGCAGCGTAGAAGGGAAGTCTAGCGACACTGAAGCTTTCTTT.

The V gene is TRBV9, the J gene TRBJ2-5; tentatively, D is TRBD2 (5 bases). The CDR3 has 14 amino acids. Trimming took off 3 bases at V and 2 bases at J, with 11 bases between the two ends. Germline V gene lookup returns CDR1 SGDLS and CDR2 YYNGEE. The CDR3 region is CASSAYREQETQYF. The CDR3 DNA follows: TGTGCCAGCAGCGCTTACCGGGAACAAGAGACCCAGTACTTC.